This is a list of T cell receptor beta chains from one sample in a study of T cell changes during pregnancy in multiple sclerosis. Data came from immunoSEQ multiplex PCR; TCRdb stores just in-frame clones and leaves some out. The data contain about 40,000 clones, 91% of them singletons. Here the sequenced sample was CD4+ T cells from peripheral blood mononuclear cells, taken in the second trimester of pregnancy. These receptors originate from a female donor in good health, enrolled as a control in a pregnancy study. The CDR3 runs from the conserved cysteine through the conserved F or W. Each record gives: V gene, J gene, D gene, clone size, CDR3 DNA, CDR3 protein. D genes are given only for firm matches. Some rows have no size entry. The others give once, few or many, or a class for an expanded clone.

V: TRBV13; J: TRBJ1-1; D: -; size: -; DNA: TGTGCCAGCAGCTTCCCCGACAGCTACACTGAAGCTTTCTTT; CDR3: CASSFPDSYTEAFF
V: TRBV25-1; J: TRBJ2-7; D: -; size: -; DNA: TGTGCCAGCAGTGAAGGTAGACAGGCCCCCTCCTACGAGCAGTACTTC; CDR3: CASSEGRQAPSYEQYF
V: TRBV9; J: TRBJ2-2; D: TRBD1; size: -; DNA: TGTGCCAGCAGCGTAGCCCAGGGGGCGTTCGGGGAGCTGTTTTTT; CDR3: CASSVAQGAFGELFF
V: TRBV14; J: TRBJ2-3; D: -; size: -; DNA: TGTGCCAGCAGCCGTAGTGGCACAGATACGCAGTATTTT; CDR3: CASSRSGTDTQYF
V: TRBV7-9; J: TRBJ1-1; D: -; size: few; DNA: TGTGCCAGCAGCTTTGACAGCCTTTACACTGAAGCTTTCTTT; CDR3: CASSFDSLYTEAFF
V: TRBV11-2; J: TRBJ2-1; D: -; size: once; DNA: TGTGCCAGCAGCTTCCCCAATTCAAATGAGCAGTTCTTC; CDR3: CASSFPNSNEQFF
V: TRBV28; J: TRBJ2-2; D: TRBD2; size: -; DNA: TGTGCCAGCAGACGGACTAGCGGGAACACCGGGGAGCTGTTTTTT; CDR3: CASRRTSGNTGELFF
V: TRBV10-3; J: TRBJ2-7; D: TRBD2; size: -; DNA: TGTGCCATCAGTCTAGCGGGGGCTGAGCAGTACTTC; CDR3: CAISLAGAEQYF
V: TRBV7-2; J: TRBJ2-7; D: -; size: -; DNA: TGTGCCAGCACCACAGGATGGGGGGAGAGCCGGTACGAGCAGTACTTC; CDR3: CASTTGWGESRYEQYF
V: TRBV5-1; J: TRBJ2-2; D: TRBD1; size: few; DNA: TGCGCCAGCAGAGACAGGGGAGGCACCGGGGAGCTGTTTTTT; CDR3: CASRDRGGTGELFF
V: TRBV4-3; J: TRBJ2-3; D: TRBD2; size: -; DNA: TGCGCCAGCAGCAAACTAGCGGGCCCCGGGGATACGCAGTATTTT; CDR3: CASSKLAGPGDTQYF
V: TRBV10-3; J: TRBJ2-2; D: -; size: -; DNA: TGTGCCATCAGGGGAGAACTTAACACCGGGGAGCTGTTTTTT; CDR3: CAIRGELNTGELFF
V: TRBV7-2; J: TRBJ2-7; D: TRBD2; size: few; DNA: TGTGCCAGCAGCTCACCTGGGACTAGCGGGAGACGCTACGAGCAGTACTTC; CDR3: CASSSPGTSGRRYEQYF
V: TRBV19; J: TRBJ2-2; D: -; size: -; DNA: TGTGCCAGTAGTCTCAACAGGGGGGGGAACACCGGGGAGCTGTTTTTT; CDR3: CASSLNRGGNTGELFF
V: TRBV5-4; J: TRBJ2-7; D: TRBD2; size: -; DNA: TGTGCCAGCAGCTTCGGTCCGCTAGCGGGGGGGGGCGGGAACGAGCAGTACTTC; CDR3: CASSFGPLAGGGGNEQYF
V: TRBV6-6; J: TRBJ2-3; D: TRBD2; size: -; DNA: TGTGCCAGCAGTTACCGACTAGCGGGGTTAGATACGCAGTATTTT; CDR3: CASSYRLAGLDTQYF